What follows are 10 T cell receptor beta chains derived from one specimen sequenced in a study of blood T cells in healthy people across ages. Through a sample-barcoded 5' primer and a J-beta primer mix, a second PCR was run for about 6 to 12 cycles. TCRdb ran MiXCR on the 5' RACE reads and lists one entry per CDR3 protein. The data contain 2 million or so distinct CDR3 sequences, less than 50% of them seen just once; the ten biggest clones take up over 2%. The sequenced sample consisted of blood. Source of these receptors: a woman aged 35 to 49 in good health.

This clonotype showed up just a few times. The genes are TRBV27 and TRBJ2-7, with TRBD2 matching over 9 bases. The V and J ends lost 2 bases and 1 base, in that order; junction bases with no gene match: 9. Germline V gene lookup returns CDR1 MNHEY and CDR2 SMNVEV (reference sequence). The CDR3 covers 17 residues. The CDR3 region is CASSLKKGTSSSYEQYF. The CDR3 DNA reads TGTGCCAGCAGTTTAAAGAAAGGGACTAGCTCATCCTACGAGCAGTACTTC.

The chain joins TRBV4-3 to TRBJ1-2; 7 nucleotides agree with TRBD1. Per germline, CDR1 LGHNA and CDR2 YSLEER. The CDR3 spans 17 residues. Trimming cost V 0 bases and J 2 bases; bases outside gene matches: 9. CDR3 DNA sequence: TGCGCCAGCAGCCAAGACCTACTATCGACAGGGAACTATGGCTACACCTTC. Protein product: CASSQDLLSTGNYGYTF.

This clonotype was detected a few times. The J gene is TRBJ2-1, the V gene TRBV7-9; D not certain. The CDR3 contains 11 residues. Germline V gene lookup returns CDR1 SEHNR and CDR2 FQNEAQ (reference sequence). V lost 6 bases to trimming and J lost 10 bases, with 10 bases between them. The CDR3 nucleotides read TGTGCCAGCAGAGCTGGACGGGAGCAGTTCTTC. This gives the protein CASRAGREQFF.

The chain employs TRBV3-1 and TRBJ2-1; TRBD1 matches 7 bases. CDR3 length: 12 residues. V lost 3 bases, J lost 14 bases, and 7 bases stayed unmatched. Germline V gives CDR1 LGHDT, CDR2 YNNKEL (reference sequence). CDR3 residues: CASSHLSTGEFF. The CDR3 region has the DNA TGTGCCAGCAGCCATTTGTCCACAGGGGAGTTCTTC.

The V gene is TRBV20-1, the J gene TRBJ2-1; D is undetermined. This CDR3 is 17 amino acids long. In germline, CDR1 is DFQATT, CDR2 SNEGSKA (reference sequence). V shed 0 bases and J shed 4 bases, with 19 bases lying between them. Here the CDR3 DNA reads TGCAGTGCTAGAGATGCCTCTAGGGTACCAGCTTACAATGAGCAGTTCTTC. This gives the protein CSARDASRVPAYNEQFF.

This clonotype was picked up a small number of times. V usage is TRBV3-1 and J usage is TRBJ2-1; 13 nucleotides match TRBD2. The CDR3 is 16 residues long. The V gene's germline CDR1 is LGHDT and CDR2 YNNKEL (reference sequence). The V gene end was trimmed by 2 bases and the J gene end by 7 bases; junction bases not matched to a gene: 5. This CDR3 reads CASSQRGLAGANEQFF. Here the CDR3 DNA reads TGTGCCAGCAGCCAACGTGGACTAGCGGGGGCTAATGAGCAGTTCTTC.

V usage is TRBV20-1 and J usage is TRBJ1-4; D not resolved. The CDR3 has 14 amino acids. The V gene's germline CDR1 is DFQATT and CDR2 SNEGSKA (reference sequence). Trimming shortened V by 5 bases and J by 0 bases, and 10 bases separated the two germline ends. As DNA, the CDR3 is TGCAGTGCTTCGACGGACGCAACTAATGAAAAACTGTTTTTT. It specifies CSASTDATNEKLFF.

The chain joins TRBV6-6 to TRBJ2-3, with D unclear. The length of the CDR3 is 13 residues. V was cut by 6 bases and J by 7 bases, with 14 bases left in between. Germline assignment: CDR1 MNHNY and CDR2 SVGAGI (reference sequence). CDR3 sequence (DNA): TGTGCCAGCAGCATCCCTCCAGAGAATACGCAGTATTTT. Translation: CASSIPPENTQYF.

The chain employs TRBV20-1 and TRBJ2-1, with 9 bases matching TRBD2. The CDR3 spans 16 residues. V shed 0 bases, J shed 5 bases, and the junction held 8 bases outside the gene matches. CDR1 is DFQATT, CDR2 SNEGSKA, per germline (reference sequence). The CDR3 here is CSARDPRGGNNNEQFF. In nucleotides, the CDR3 is TGCAGTGCTAGAGATCCGCGGGGGGGCAACAACAATGAGCAGTTCTTC.

V usage is TRBV5-1 and J usage is TRBJ2-5; D possibly matches TRBD1 or TRBD2 (5 bases each). Germline V CDR1 and CDR2: SGHRS, YFSETQ. The CDR3 runs 15 residues. Trimming removed 2 bases at V and 2 bases at J, with 13 bases between. CDR3 bases: TGCGCCAGCAGCTTTGGGAGAAGGGGACAAGAGACCCAGTACTTC. Amino acids: CASSFGRRGQETQYF.